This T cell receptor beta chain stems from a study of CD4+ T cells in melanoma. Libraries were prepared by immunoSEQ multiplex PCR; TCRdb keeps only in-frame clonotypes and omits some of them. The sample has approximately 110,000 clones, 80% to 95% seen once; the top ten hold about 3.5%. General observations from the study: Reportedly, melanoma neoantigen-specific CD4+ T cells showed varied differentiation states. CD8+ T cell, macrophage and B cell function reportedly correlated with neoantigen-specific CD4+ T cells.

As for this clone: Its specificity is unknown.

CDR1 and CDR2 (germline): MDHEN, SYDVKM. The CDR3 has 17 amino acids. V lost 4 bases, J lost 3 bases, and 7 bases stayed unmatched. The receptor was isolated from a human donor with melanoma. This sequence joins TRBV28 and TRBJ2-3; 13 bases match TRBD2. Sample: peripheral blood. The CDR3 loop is CASSSPTSGGATDTQYF. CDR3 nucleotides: TGTGCCAGCAGTTCCCCTACTAGCGGGGGGGCGACAGATACGCAGTATTTT.